This record covers a single T cell receptor (beta chain). Its antigen remains unidentified. Distinct nucleotide sequences in the sample also encode this CDR3. This entry comes from a study of CD8+ T cells in alopecia areata. For the study at large: Dosing spanned 6 to 18 months on tofacitinib, then 6 months off drug. Affected scalp percentage determined the severity score of treated patients.

Points from the study as a whole: Numerous expanded lesional clones remained in scalp and blood during tofacitinib.

RNA was isolated and reverse transcribed to cDNA, the sequencing template. The assay was immunoSEQ multiplex PCR, and TCRdb's table has in-frame clones only and misses some. The sample yields 210,000 or so clones, under 70% seen once. The treatment is: oral pan-JAK inhibitor, 5-10 mg twice daily. Lesional scalp tissue (obtained by punch biopsy) and peripheral blood were collected from alopecia areata patients. The TCR sequence derives from a human donor with alopecia areata. Material: CD4+ T cells sorted from blood, obtained around week 42, from a patient treated with tofacitinib.

The CDR3 protein is CASSPDRGYEQYF. Written as DNA, the CDR3 is TGTGCCAGCAGCCCCGACAGGGGGTACGAGCAGTACTTC. J is TRBJ2-7 and V is TRBV5-6; 9 nucleotides agree with TRBD1. Germline V CDR1 and CDR2: SGHDT, YYEEEE. This CDR3 has 13 residues. V shed 4 bases, J shed 4 bases, and the junction held 3 bases outside the gene matches.